This T cell receptor beta chain was identified in a study of shared clonotypes between healthy human individuals. Whole-study context: The donor pool was made up of two women and three men aged 18 to 49.

Original data processing: From ImmunoSEQ came sequences covering only the junction and carrying no quality scores, so filtering differed. Only in-frame clones appear in the TCRdb table, and some are missing; sequencing was by immunoSEQ multiplex PCR. V and J calls and clone size are given by that table; D and trimming were obtained from the DNA. The sample lists about 2.4 million clones; more than 90% were seen once. The germline gives CDR1 MNHEY, CDR2 SMNVEV (reference sequence). The CDR3 runs 13 residues. The V gene lost 4 bases and the J gene lost 5 bases, with 12 bases spanning the gap. The receptor comes from a man aged 18 to 29 in good health. The sample was naive CD4+ T cells sorted from blood. As to subset: CD45RA+ positively selected. This chain links TRBV27 with TRBJ2-7, with D tentatively TRBD2 (6 bases). The DNA for the CDR3 is TGTGCCAGCAGTTCCCGGGAGAGGAACGAGCAGTACTTC. Protein sequence: CASSSRERNEQYF.